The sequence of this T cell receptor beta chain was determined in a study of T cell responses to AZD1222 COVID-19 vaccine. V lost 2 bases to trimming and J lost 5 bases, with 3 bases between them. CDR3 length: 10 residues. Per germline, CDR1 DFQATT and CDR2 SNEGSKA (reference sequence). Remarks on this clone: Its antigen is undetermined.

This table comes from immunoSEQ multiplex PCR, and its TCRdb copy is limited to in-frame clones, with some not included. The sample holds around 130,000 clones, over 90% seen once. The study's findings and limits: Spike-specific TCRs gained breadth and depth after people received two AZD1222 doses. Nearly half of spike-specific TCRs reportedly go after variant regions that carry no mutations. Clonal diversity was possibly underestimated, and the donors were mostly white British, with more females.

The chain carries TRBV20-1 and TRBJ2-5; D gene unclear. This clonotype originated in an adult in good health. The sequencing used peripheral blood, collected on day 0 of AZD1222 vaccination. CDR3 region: CSARWETQYF. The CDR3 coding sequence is TGCAGTGCTAGATGGGAGACCCAGTACTTC.